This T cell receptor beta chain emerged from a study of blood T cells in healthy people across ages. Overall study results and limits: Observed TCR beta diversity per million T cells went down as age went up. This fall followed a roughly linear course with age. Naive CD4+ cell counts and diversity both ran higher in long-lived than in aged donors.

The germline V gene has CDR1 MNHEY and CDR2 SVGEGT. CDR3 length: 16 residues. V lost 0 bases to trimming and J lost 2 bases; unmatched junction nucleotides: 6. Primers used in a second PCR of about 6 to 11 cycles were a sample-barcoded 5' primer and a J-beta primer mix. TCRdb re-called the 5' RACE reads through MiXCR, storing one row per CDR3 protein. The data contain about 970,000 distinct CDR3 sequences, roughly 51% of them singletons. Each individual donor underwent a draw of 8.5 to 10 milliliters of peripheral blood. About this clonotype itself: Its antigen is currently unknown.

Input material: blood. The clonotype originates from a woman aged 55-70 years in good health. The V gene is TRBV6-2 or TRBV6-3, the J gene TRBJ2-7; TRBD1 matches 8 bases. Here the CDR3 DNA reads TGTGCCAGCAGTTACTCTCCGGGACAGGATCCCTACGAGCAGTACTTC. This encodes CASSYSPGQDPYEQYF.